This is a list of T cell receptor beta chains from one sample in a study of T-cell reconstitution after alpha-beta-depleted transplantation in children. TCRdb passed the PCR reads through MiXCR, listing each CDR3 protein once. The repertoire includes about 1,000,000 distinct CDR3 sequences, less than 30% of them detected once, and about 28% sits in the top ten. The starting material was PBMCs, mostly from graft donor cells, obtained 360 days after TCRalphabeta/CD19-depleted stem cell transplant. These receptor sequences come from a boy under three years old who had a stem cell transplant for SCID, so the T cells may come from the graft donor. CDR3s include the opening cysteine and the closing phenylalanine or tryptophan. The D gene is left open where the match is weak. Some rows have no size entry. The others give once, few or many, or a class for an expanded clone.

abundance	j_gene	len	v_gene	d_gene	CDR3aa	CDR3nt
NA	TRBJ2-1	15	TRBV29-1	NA	CSVQGSATDYNEQFF	TGCAGCGTCCAGGGCTCGGCCACCGACTACAATGAGCAGTTCTTC
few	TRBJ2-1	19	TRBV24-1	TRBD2	CATSDSHFAGGSSYNEQFF	TGTGCCACCAGTGATAGCCACTTCGCGGGGGGGAGCTCCTACAATGAGCAGTTCTTC
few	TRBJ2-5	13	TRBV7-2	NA	CASRTGEQETQYF	TGTGCCAGCAGGACGGGGGAGCAAGAGACCCAGTACTTC
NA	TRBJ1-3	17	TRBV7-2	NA	CATSGHFGVTRGNTIYF	TGTGCCACCAGCGGGCATTTTGGGGTAACCCGTGGAAACACCATATATTTT
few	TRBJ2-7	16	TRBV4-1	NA	CASSQVQVPSSYEQYF	TGCGCCAGCAGCCAGGTACAGGTGCCCTCGTCCTACGAGCAGTACTTC
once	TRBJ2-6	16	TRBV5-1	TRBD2	CASSPLGGPGANVLTF	TGCGCCAGCAGCCCTCTGGGAGGGCCTGGGGCCAACGTCCTGACTTTC
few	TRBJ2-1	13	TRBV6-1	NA	CASTPPGRRRQFF	TGTGCCAGCACTCCACCCGGCCGCCGGAGGCAGTTCTTC
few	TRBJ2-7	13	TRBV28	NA	CASSFTIPYEQYF	TGTGCCAGCAGTTTTACCATTCCCTACGAGCAGTACTTC
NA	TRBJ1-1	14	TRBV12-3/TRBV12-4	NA	CASSPGLPKGEAFF	TGTGCCAGCAGCCCGGGCCTTCCTAAGGGTGAAGCTTTCTTT
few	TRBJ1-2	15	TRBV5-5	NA	CASSARQAEIYGYTF	TGTGCCAGCAGCGCTAGACAGGCGGAAATCTATGGCTACACCTTC
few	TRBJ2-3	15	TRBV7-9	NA	CASSSRQSSTDTQYF	TGTGCCAGCAGCTCGAGACAGTCTAGCACAGATACGCAGTATTTT
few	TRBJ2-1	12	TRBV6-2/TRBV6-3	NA	CASSYRLGTQFF	TGTGCCAGCAGTTACCGCTTGGGCACGCAGTTCTTC
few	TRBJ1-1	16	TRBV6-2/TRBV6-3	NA	CASSYPQGGENTEAFF	TGTGCCAGCAGTTACCCACAGGGAGGGGAGAACACTGAAGCTTTCTTT
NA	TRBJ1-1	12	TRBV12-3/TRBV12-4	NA	CASRSGITEAFF	TGTGCCAGCAGATCAGGTATCACTGAAGCTTTCTTT
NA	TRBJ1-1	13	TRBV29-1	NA	CSVQGRMNTEAFF	TGCAGCGTGCAGGGGCGGATGAACACTGAAGCTTTCTTT
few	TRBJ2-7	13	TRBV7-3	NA	CASSLKVDYEQYF	TGTGCCAGCAGCTTAAAAGTTGATTACGAGCAGTACTTC
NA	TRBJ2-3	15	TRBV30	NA	CAWITGALSTDTQYF	TGTGCCTGGATAACGGGAGCCCTGAGCACAGATACGCAGTATTTT
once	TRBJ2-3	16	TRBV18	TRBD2	CASSPASGVRTDTQYF	TGTGCCAGCTCACCAGCTAGCGGGGTACGCACAGATACGCAGTATTTT
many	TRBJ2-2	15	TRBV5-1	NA	CASSLGPANTGELFF	TGCGCCAGCAGCTTGGGGCCGGCGAACACCGGGGAGCTGTTTTTT
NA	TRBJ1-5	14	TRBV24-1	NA	CATSGAGADQPQHF	TGTGCCACCTCGGGGGCAGGGGCCGATCAGCCCCAGCATTTT
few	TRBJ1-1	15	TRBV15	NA	CATSRDGGFRTEAFF	TGTGCCACCAGCAGAGATGGGGGTTTTCGCACTGAAGCTTTCTTT
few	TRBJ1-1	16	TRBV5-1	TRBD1	CASSLHGQGPNTEAFF	TGCGCCAGCAGCCTCCACGGACAGGGACCGAACACTGAAGCTTTCTTT
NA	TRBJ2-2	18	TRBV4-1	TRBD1	CASSQGAYQQGIGGELFF	TGCGCCAGCAGCCAAGGGGCGTACCAACAGGGGATAGGCGGGGAGCTGTTTTTT
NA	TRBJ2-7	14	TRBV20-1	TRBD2	CSARTSGPSYEQYF	TGCAGTGCTAGGACTAGCGGACCCTCCTACGAGCAGTACTTC
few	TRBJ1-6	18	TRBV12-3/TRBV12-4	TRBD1	CASSLRPGQAPYNSPLHF	TGTGCCAGCAGTTTAAGACCGGGACAGGCGCCCTATAATTCACCCCTCCACTTT
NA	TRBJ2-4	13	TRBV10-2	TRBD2	CASTGGAKNIQYF	TGCGCCAGCACGGGAGGGGCCAAAAACATTCAGTACTTC
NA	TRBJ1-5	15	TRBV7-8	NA	CASSFLAGTNQPQHF	TGTGCCAGCAGCTTTCTTGCAGGTACCAATCAGCCCCAGCATTTT
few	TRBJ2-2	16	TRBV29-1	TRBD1	CSVSLRDRPNTGELFF	TGCAGCGTTTCCCTCCGGGACAGACCGAACACCGGGGAGCTGTTTTTT
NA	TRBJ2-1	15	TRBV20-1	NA	CSASPQHRVRDEQFF	TGCAGTGCTAGCCCCCAACACAGGGTACGGGATGAGCAGTTCTTC
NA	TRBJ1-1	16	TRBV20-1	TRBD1	CSGSKDRGLGGTEAFF	TGCAGTGGTAGCAAAGACAGGGGGCTAGGAGGCACTGAAGCTTTCTTT
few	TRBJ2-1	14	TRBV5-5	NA	CASSLASRTNEQFF	TGTGCCAGCAGCTTGGCCTCCAGAACTAATGAGCAGTTCTTC
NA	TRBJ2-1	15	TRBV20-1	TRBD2	CSASASSGGAGEQFF	TGCAGTGCTAGCGCCTCTAGCGGGGGGGCGGGCGAGCAGTTCTTC
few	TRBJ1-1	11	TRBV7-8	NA	CASSQDRLAFF	TGTGCCAGCAGCCAAGACAGGTTGGCTTTCTTT
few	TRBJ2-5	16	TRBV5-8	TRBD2	CASSSGTSGVQETQYF	TGTGCCAGCAGCTCCGGGACTAGCGGGGTCCAAGAGACCCAGTACTTC
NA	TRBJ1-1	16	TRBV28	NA	CASSRGGVKGDTEAFF	TGTGCCAGCAGCCGAGGGGGGGTTAAGGGTGACACTGAAGCTTTCTTT
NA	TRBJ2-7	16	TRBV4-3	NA	CASSQEWGVLSYEQYF	TGCGCCAGCAGCCAAGAATGGGGGGTTCTTTCCTACGAGCAGTACTTC
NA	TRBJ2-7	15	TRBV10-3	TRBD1	CAISGQLGTAYEQYF	TGTGCCATCAGTGGGCAACTTGGGACAGCCTACGAGCAGTACTTC
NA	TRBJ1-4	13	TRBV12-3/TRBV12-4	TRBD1	CASSPDRVEKLFF	TGTGCCAGCAGTCCGGACAGGGTCGAAAAACTGTTTTTT
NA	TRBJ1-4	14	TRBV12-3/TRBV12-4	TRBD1	CASSPGGFGEKLFF	TGTGCCAGCAGTCCAGGGGGATTCGGTGAAAAACTGTTTTTT
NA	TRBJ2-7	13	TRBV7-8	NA	CASAATSSYEQYF	TGTGCCAGCGCGGCTACCTCTTCCTACGAGCAGTACTTC
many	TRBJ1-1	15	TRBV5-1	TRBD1	CASSLGQAPNTEAFF	TGCGCCAGCAGCCTCGGACAGGCGCCGAACACTGAAGCTTTCTTT
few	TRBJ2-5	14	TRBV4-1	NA	CASSHADYQETQYF	TGCGCCAGCAGCCATGCGGACTACCAAGAGACCCAGTACTTC
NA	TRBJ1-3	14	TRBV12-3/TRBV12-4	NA	CASSLGALGNTIYF	TGTGCCAGCAGTTTAGGGGCTCTCGGAAACACCATATATTTT
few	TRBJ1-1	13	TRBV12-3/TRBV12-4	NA	CASQPIINPEAFF	TGTGCCAGCCAGCCAATCATTAACCCTGAAGCTTTCTTT
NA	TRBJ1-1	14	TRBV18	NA	CASSPIGSNGRAFF	TGTGCCAGCTCACCAATAGGGTCTAATGGGCGAGCTTTCTTT
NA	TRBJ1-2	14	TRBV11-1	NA	CASSSFPGGEGYTF	TGTGCCAGCAGCTCCTTCCCGGGGGGTGAAGGCTACACCTTC
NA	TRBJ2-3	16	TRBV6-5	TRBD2	CASSYSGSGFTDTQYF	TGTGCCAGCAGTTACTCAGGTAGCGGGTTTACAGATACGCAGTATTTT
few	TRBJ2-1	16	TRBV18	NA	CASSPPWGAFYNEQFF	TGTGCCAGCTCACCACCTTGGGGGGCTTTCTACAATGAGCAGTTCTTC
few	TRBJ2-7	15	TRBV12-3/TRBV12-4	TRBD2	CASSLSGGGADEQYF	TGTGCCAGCAGTTTATCGGGCGGGGGGGCAGACGAGCAGTACTTC
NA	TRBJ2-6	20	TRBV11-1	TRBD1	CASTLTARTGPFSGANVLTF	TGTGCCAGCACCCTGACGGCGAGGACAGGTCCTTTCTCTGGGGCCAACGTCCTGACTTTC
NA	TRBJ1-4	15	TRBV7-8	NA	CASSRTGPTNEKLFF	TGTGCCAGCAGCCGTACAGGGCCAACTAATGAAAAACTGTTTTTT